This TCR beta chain was observed in a study of shared clonotypes between healthy human individuals. Study overall: The people who gave samples were two women and a few men aged 18 to 49.

Cells designated naive CD8 were CD45RO-negative and were positively selected for CCR7, with terminally differentiated effector memory CD45RA+ cells excluded. V shed 5 bases, J shed 4 bases, and the junction held 7 bases outside the gene matches. CDR3 size: 14 residues. Germline values: CDR1 MNHNY, CDR2 SVGAGI (reference sequence). Some clones are missing from TCRdb's copy, which holds only in-frame ones; the method was immunoSEQ multiplex PCR. The data show 2 million or so clones, about 95% seen once. The sequence was collected from a man between 18 and 35 years old in good health. The sequencing sample was made of naive CD8+ T cells sorted from blood. The chain recombines TRBV6-6 with TRBJ2-7; TRBD1 agrees at 8 bases. The CDR3 reads CASSPTGALYEQYF. CDR3 bases: TGTGCCAGCAGTCCGACAGGGGCCCTTTACGAGCAGTACTTC.